This TCR beta chain originates from a study of identical twins. This clonotype was recorded a few times. CDR1 is LGHDT, CDR2 YNNKEL, per germline (reference sequence). V lost 2 bases to trimming and J lost 2 bases, with 12 bases between them. CDR3 size: 15 residues. TCRdb used MiXCR to reprocess the 5' RACE reads, holding one entry per CDR3 protein. The table has 280,000 or so distinct CDR3 sequences, under 9% seen once. Separately, the same data were catalogued under a study of yellow fever vaccine responses in identical twins. As that report states: Twin vaccine T cell responses reportedly seemed partly convergent, partly personalized.

The chain combines TRBV3-1 with TRBJ2-5; TRBD1 is a possible D gene (6 bases). The sequenced sample was memory (CD45RO+) T cells sorted from blood. This clonotype originated in a woman aged 18 to 35 in good health. CDR3 region: CASSQYRTAQETQYF. As DNA, the CDR3 is TGTGCCAGCAGCCAATACCGGACAGCTCAAGAGACCCAGTACTTC.